Given below is one TCR beta chain in context. Its antigen is unknown. This entry comes from a study of T cells after yellow fever vaccination. Overall study findings and caveats: Abundant bulk-population clonotypes could contaminate the FACS-sorted repertoires.

Template-switching 5'RACE yielded the TCR cDNA; a universal primer site and UMIs were added in the process. One entry per CDR3 protein results from TCRdb running MiXCR on the 5' RACE reads. Altogether hundreds of thousands of distinct CDR3 sequences are present, around a fifth being singletons, with the ten largest covering around 17%. CDR1 is SGHTA and CDR2 is FQGNSA in the germline V gene. The CDR3 length is 17 residues. Unmatched junction bases numbered 6, after V lost 1 base and J lost 0 bases. The rearrangement links TRBV7-2 to TRBJ1-5; 7 bases map to TRBD1. Sample: PBMCs, taken less than 25 days after the first yellow fever vaccination. The receptor comes from a young man who received the YFV17D yellow fever vaccine. The CDR3 bases are TGTGCCAGCAGCTTAGGCCCCAGGGGGTATAGCAATCAGCCCCAGCATTTT. Protein: CASSLGPRGYSNQPQHF.